The next 19 T cell receptor beta chains were all read from a single sample in a study of T cell responses to AZD1222 COVID-19 vaccine. Sequenced by immunoSEQ multiplex PCR; TCRdb stores in-frame clones only, minus some. The data contain about 110,000 clones, 86% of them singletons. The material was peripheral blood, obtained on day 0 of AZD1222 vaccination. The receptors were sampled from an adult in good health.

In its sample, this clone was seen a few times. The chain carries TRBV3-1 (or the pseudogene TRBV3-2) and TRBJ1-6; 10 bases line up with TRBD1. V shed 4 bases, J shed 10 bases, and the junction held 4 bases outside the gene matches. The CDR3 is made up of 14 amino acids. In germline, CDR1 is LGHDT, CDR2 YNNKEL (reference sequence). The DNA of the CDR3 is TGTGCCAGCAGCCCGGGACAGGGGATATCACCCCTCCACTTT. Translating gives CASSPGQGISPLHF.

DNA for the CDR3: TGTGCCAGCAGCCAAGGGGGAGGGATAGCCTATAATTCACCCCTCCACTTT. Residues: CASSQGGGIAYNSPLHF. The chain links TRBV3-1 (or the pseudogene TRBV3-2) to TRBJ1-6; D unclear. CDR1 and CDR2 (germline): LGHDT, YNNKEL (reference sequence). Trimming stripped 1 base from V and 2 bases from J, with 12 bases between. The CDR3 is 17 amino acids.

This sequence joins TRBV6-5 and TRBJ2-7, with D possibly being TRBD2 (7 bases). The V end was cut by 6 bases, the J end by 4 bases, with 19 bases between. From germline, CDR1 is MNHEY and CDR2 SVGAGI. This CDR3 has 15 residues. The CDR3 region is CASSGPGGPSYEQYF. CDR3 coding DNA: TGTGCCAGCAGCGGGCCCGGGGGGCCTAGTTACGAGCAGTACTTC.

This clone was picked up a small number of times. This chain joins TRBV2 and TRBJ2-3; D could derive from TRBD1 or TRBD2 (7 bases each). The V gene lost 3 bases and the J gene lost 1 base, with 11 bases spanning the gap. The CDR3 is made up of 15 amino acids. CDR1 and CDR2 from the germline V gene are SNHLY and FYNNEI. In DNA, the CDR3 is TGTGCCAGCAGTGATCAGGGGGGGGGCACAGATACGCAGTATTTT. Its protein product is CASSDQGGGTDTQYF. The whole variable domain, filled in from reference TRBV2 and TRBJ2-3, reads EPEVTQTPSHQVTQMGQEVILRCVPISNHLYFYWYRQILGQKVEFLVSFYNNEISEKSEIFDDQFSVERPDGSNFTLKIRSTKLEDSAMYFCASSDQGGGTDTQYFGPGTRLTVL.

This rearrangement joins TRBV3-1 (or the pseudogene TRBV3-2) to TRBJ1-5; D might be TRBD1 (6 bases). The V gene lost 0 bases and the J gene lost 6 bases, with 12 bases spanning the gap. The CDR3 has 15 amino acids. Germline V gene sequence: CDR1 LGHDT, CDR2 YNNKEL (reference sequence). The DNA of the CDR3 is TGTGCCAGCAGCCAAGACGGGGGCCGCGGTCAGCCCCAGCATTTT. It is translated as CASSQDGGRGQPQHF.

This rearrangement joins TRBV9 to TRBJ1-5, with TRBD1 matching over 8 bases. This CDR3 is 16 amino acids long. The ends lost 0 bases at V and 7 bases at J; junction bases unmatched: 9. Germline V CDR1 and CDR2: SGDLS, YYNGEE. CDR3 nucleotide sequence: TGTGCCAGCAGCGTAGATGACAGGGGAGCGGAACAGCCCCAGCATTTT. This gives the protein CASSVDDRGAEQPQHF.

J is TRBJ1-5 and V is TRBV28; 7 nucleotides match TRBD1. This CDR3 has 14 amino acids. Germline CDR1 reads MDHEN; CDR2 reads SYDVKM. After removal of 8 bases from V and 3 bases from J, the junction contained 7 bases not matched to a gene. Here the CDR3 DNA reads TGTGCCAGCGTAAGGACAGGATTCAATCAGCCCCAGCATTTT. Protein sequence: CASVRTGFNQPQHF. Supplemented by reference TRBV28 and TRBJ1-5, the full variable domain reads DVKVTQSSRYLVKRTGEKVFLECVQDMDHENMFWYRQDPGLGLRLIYFSYDVKMKEKGDIPEGYSVSREKKERFSLILESASTNQTSMYLCASVRTGFNQPQHFGDGTRLSIL.

A few counts support this clone. The chain has TRBV7-9 and TRBJ2-3; 7 bases map to TRBD2. CDR3 size: 19 residues. Trimming cost V 4 bases and J 0 bases; bases outside gene matches: 16. Germline CDR1 SEHNR, CDR2 FQNEAQ (reference sequence). The CDR3 DNA is TGTGCCAGCAGCTCGCCTATAAGCCTAGCGGACTGGAGCACAGATACGCAGTATTTT. Translation: CASSSPISLADWSTDTQYF. Variable domain in full (rest from reference TRBV7-9 and TRBJ2-3): DTGVSQNPRHKITKRGQNVTFRCDPISEHNRLYWYRQTLGQGPEFLTYFQNEAQLEKSRLLSDRFSAERPKGSFSTLEIQRTEQGDSAMYLCASSSPISLADWSTDTQYFGPGTRLTVL.

V gene TRBV5-1 combines with J gene TRBJ1-4; 7 bases map to TRBD1. J was trimmed by 11 bases and V by 2 bases; bases with no gene match: 24. The CDR3 runs 19 residues. CDR1 and CDR2 from the germline V gene are SGHRS and YFSETQ. The CDR3 sequence is CASSLLTGQGEPKMNKLFF. CDR3 nucleotide sequence: TGCGCCAGCAGCTTATTAACGGGGCAGGGGGAACCTAAAATGAACAAACTGTTTTTT.

This rearrangement joins TRBV19 to TRBJ1-6, with 7 bases identical to TRBD1. The V segment lost 9 bases and the J segment 6 bases; nucleotides outside the gene matches: 2. This CDR3 region has 12 residues. Germline V gene data show CDR1 as LNHDA and CDR2 as SQIVND (reference sequence). CDR3 sequence reads: CASQGGNSPLHF. CDR3 nucleotides: TGTGCCAGCCAGGGGGGTAATTCACCCCTCCACTTT.

This chain links TRBV10-3 with TRBJ2-5; no firm D call. The V gene's germline CDR1 is ENHRY and CDR2 SYGVKD. The CDR3 is made up of 15 amino acids. V lost 0 bases, J lost 5 bases, and 13 bases lay in between. The CDR3 DNA sequence: TGTGCCATCAGTGAGTCCGCTCCGTCCACGGAGACCCAGTACTTC. It encodes CAISESAPSTETQYF.

The V and J genes are TRBV18 and TRBJ2-3; D may be TRBD1 or TRBD2 (6 bases each). CDR1 KGHSH and CDR2 LQKENI come from the germline V gene. The V end was cut by 0 bases, the J end by 4 bases, with 11 bases between. The CDR3 is 15 amino acids. The CDR3 nucleotides read TGTGCCAGCTCACCACCTCTGGGGGGCTCAGATACGCAGTATTTT. It encodes CASSPPLGGSDTQYF.

The CDR3 bases are TGTGCCAGCATCGAAGCGGGGGCCTCTACTAGCACAGATACGCAGTATTTT. This translates into CASIEAGASTSTDTQYF. The chain is built from TRBV28 and TRBJ2-3, with TRBD2 identical over 8 bases. V trimming: 7 bases; J trimming: 0 bases; junction bases outside the gene matches: 12. Germline CDR1 reads MDHEN; CDR2 reads SYDVKM. The CDR3 runs to 17 residues.

This clone was seen just once. The rearrangement links TRBV19 to TRBJ1-6, with TRBD1 matching over 9 bases. V dropped 8 bases and J dropped 7; count of bases not matched to a gene: 6. The CDR3 is 14 amino acids. Germline CDR1 and CDR2: LNHDA and SQIVND (reference sequence). CDR3 amino acids: CASRRDRENSPLHF. The CDR3 DNA reads as TGTGCCAGTCGCCGGGACAGGGAGAATTCACCCCTCCACTTT.

J is TRBJ2-1 and V is TRBV7-2, with 9 nucleotides matching TRBD1. Trimming removed 5 bases from V and 7 bases from J; junction bases left unmatched: 15. CDR3 length: 17 residues. Germline loops: CDR1 SGHTA, CDR2 FQGNSA. CDR3 amino acids: CASSPWPPGQGLNEQFF. CDR3 nucleotides: TGTGCCAGCAGCCCATGGCCTCCGGGACAGGGTCTGAATGAGCAGTTCTTC.

The chain uses TRBV5-1 and TRBJ2-1, with 12 bases identical to TRBD1. The germline gives CDR1 SGHRS, CDR2 YFSETQ. V lost 4 bases, J lost 7 bases, and 6 bases stayed unmatched. The CDR3 is 15 amino acids. Here the CDR3 reads CASSPRDRGRNEQFF. The CDR3 DNA reads as TGCGCCAGCAGCCCCCGGGACAGGGGGCGGAATGAGCAGTTCTTC.

The rearrangement uses TRBV5-1 and TRBJ1-2; D is unresolved. V lost 8 bases and J 1 base, leaving 9 bases between the germline ends. The V gene's germline CDR1 is SGHRS and CDR2 YFSETQ. The CDR3 loop spans 12 amino acids. The CDR3 here is CASSPLNYGYTF. The CDR3 region has the DNA TGCGCCAGTAGTCCCCTTAACTATGGCTACACCTTC.

The CDR3 DNA reads as TGTGCCAGCAGCTTAGCCCCAGCGGGGAACACCGGGGAGCTGTTTTTT. Protein: CASSLAPAGNTGELFF. V gene TRBV7-2 combines with J gene TRBJ2-2; TRBD2 is a possible D gene (6 bases). V gave up 0 bases and J gave up 1 base, with 9 bases separating them. The length of the CDR3 is 16 residues. CDR1 is SGHTA and CDR2 is FQGNSA in the germline V gene.

CDR3 sequence: CASSSGTSRNNEQFF. The CDR3 bases are TGTGCCAGCAGCTCCGGGACTAGCAGAAACAATGAGCAGTTCTTC. V and J are TRBV7-9 and TRBJ2-1; 9 bases line up with TRBD2. Germline trimming cut 4 bases from V and 5 bases from J; bases unmatched to any gene: 6. CDR3 length: 15 residues. Germline loops: CDR1 SEHNR, CDR2 FQNEAQ (reference sequence).